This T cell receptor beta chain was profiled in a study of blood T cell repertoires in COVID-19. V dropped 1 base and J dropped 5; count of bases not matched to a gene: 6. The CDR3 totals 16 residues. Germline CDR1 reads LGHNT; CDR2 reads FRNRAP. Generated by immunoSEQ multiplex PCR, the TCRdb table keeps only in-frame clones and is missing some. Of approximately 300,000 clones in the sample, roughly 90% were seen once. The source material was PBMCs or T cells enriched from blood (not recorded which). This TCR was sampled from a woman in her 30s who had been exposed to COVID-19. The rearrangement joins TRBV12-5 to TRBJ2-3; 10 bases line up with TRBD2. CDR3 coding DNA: TGTGCTAGTGGTTTGGCCCTAGCGGGGGCCGGAGATACGCAGTATTTT. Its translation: CASGLALAGAGDTQYF.